The 27 T cell receptor beta chains below come from one sample, sequenced in a study of control samples from healthy donors and cancer patients. Sequenced by immunoSEQ multiplex PCR; TCRdb stores in-frame clones only, minus some. This table has roughly 170,000 clones, approximately 94% appearing once. The specimen sequenced was blood. All receptors come from a woman aged 18-29 years in good health.

This clone was seen a single time. The chain recombines TRBV4-3 with TRBJ2-7; D tentatively fits TRBD1 or TRBD2 (5 bases each). The V and J ends lost 0 bases and 0 bases respectively, with 12 bases between them. In germline, CDR1 is LGHNA, CDR2 YSLEER. This CDR3 contains 16 residues. In nucleotides, the CDR3 is TGCGCCAGCAGCCAAGATGGGACCGCCAGCTCCTACGAGCAGTACTTC. Its translation: CASSQDGTASSYEQYF.

The chain has TRBV7-9 and TRBJ1-4, with D uncertain. The V gene lost 8 bases and the J gene lost 0 bases, with 10 bases spanning the gap. Per the germline V gene, CDR1 is SEHNR and CDR2 is FQNEAQ (reference sequence). The CDR3 is made up of 14 amino acids. The CDR3 DNA sequence: TGTGCCAGCCAATATGGGCCAACTAATGAAAAACTGTTTTTT. Translated, it gives CASQYGPTNEKLFF.

The chain recombines TRBV2 with TRBJ1-6, with D possibly matching TRBD1 (5 bases). Germline V gene data show CDR1 as SNHLY and CDR2 as FYNNEI. Between the trimmed V and J ends, which lost 8 bases and 0 bases, there was a span of 8 bases. The CDR3 sequence is 14 residues long. The CDR3 reads CASGGSSYNSPLHF. The CDR3 nucleotides read TGTGCCAGCGGGGGGAGCTCCTATAATTCACCCCTCCACTTT. Full variable domain (remainder filled in from reference TRBV2 and TRBJ1-6): EPEVTQTPSHQVTQMGQEVILRCVPISNHLYFYWYRQILGQKVEFLVSFYNNEISEKSEIFDDQFSVERPDGSNFTLKIRSTKLEDSAMYFCASGGSSYNSPLHFGNGTRLTVT.

This chain connects TRBV28 to TRBJ1-6, with D tentatively TRBD1 (5 bases). CDR3 length: 17 amino acids. CDR1 and CDR2 from the germline V gene are MDHEN and SYDVKM. With 7 bases removed from V and 9 bases from J, the gap between germline ends came to 25 bases. In DNA form, the CDR3 reads TGTGCCAGCACCCCCTTCCGGCGTGGGGGTTCGAGTTCACCCCTCCACTTT. Translating gives CASTPFRRGGSSSPLHF.

This rearrangement joins TRBV10-3 to TRBJ1-2; TRBD1 agrees at 12 bases. The CDR3 is 13 amino acids. Looked up from germline, CDR1 is ENHRY and CDR2 is SYGVKD. V was pared by 10 bases and J by 8 bases, with 8 bases of the junction left unmatched. In DNA form, the CDR3 reads TGTGCCACCTCGGGACAGGGGGCGCCGGGCTACACCTTC. Protein sequence: CATSGQGAPGYTF.

J is TRBJ2-5 and V is TRBV7-7; D perhaps matches TRBD2 (5 bases). CDR3 length: 12 residues. Germline CDR1 is SSHAT and CDR2 is FNYEAQ (reference sequence). CDR3 residues: CATRGTGETQYF. CDR3 DNA: TGTGCTACCCGAGGAACGGGGGAGACCCAGTACTTC.

With regard to this clone: Other DNA sequences within the sample encode an identical CDR3. The chain couples TRBV7-9 to TRBJ1-1; the D gene is possibly TRBD1 (5 bases). The length of the CDR3 is 13 residues. Germline loops: CDR1 SEHNR, CDR2 FQNEAQ (reference sequence). Trimming removed 5 bases from V and 1 base from J, with 8 bases in between. CDR3 bases: TGTGCCAGCAGCCCTGGACAGAACACTGAAGCTTTCTTT. This gives the protein CASSPGQNTEAFF.

This clone was recorded once. This chain joins TRBV3-1 (or the pseudogene TRBV3-2) and TRBJ2-1; TRBD2 matches 7 bases. CDR1 is LGHDT and CDR2 is YNNKEL in the germline V gene (reference sequence). This CDR3 is 12 amino acids long. V shed 4 bases and J 9 bases; nucleotides not matched to a gene: 3. The CDR3: CASSPSGGEQFF. As DNA, the CDR3 is TGTGCCAGCAGCCCTTCGGGGGGTGAGCAGTTCTTC.

The chain has TRBV7-9 and TRBJ1-2; a weak D match, TRBD1 (5 bases). The CDR3 runs 16 residues. The V end was cut by 4 bases, the J end by 1 base, with 16 bases between. Looked up from germline, CDR1 is SEHNR and CDR2 is FQNEAQ (reference sequence). The chain's CDR3 is CASSYADRNLNYGYTF. As DNA, the CDR3 is TGTGCCAGCAGCTATGCAGACAGAAACCTTAACTATGGCTACACCTTC.

There are a few counts of this clone. The V and J genes are TRBV14 and TRBJ1-1; the D is unclear. CDR3 size: 13 residues. Germline loops: CDR1 SGHDN, CDR2 FVKESK. Between the trimmed V and J ends, which lost 2 bases and 2 bases, there was a span of 6 bases. CDR3 sequence: CASSQSLNTEAFF. The CDR3 bases are TGTGCCAGCAGCCAAAGTCTTAACACTGAAGCTTTCTTT. The full variable domain, with the rest looked up from reference TRBV14 and TRBJ1-1, is EAGVTQFPSHSVIEKGQTVTLRCDPISGHDNLYWYRRVMGKEIKFLLHFVKESKQDESGMPNNRFLAERTGGTYSTLKVQPAELEDSGVYFCASSQSLNTEAFFGQGTRLTVV.

The CDR3 sequence is CASNLPGRFSEAFF. The CDR3 bases are TGTGCCAGCAATCTACCCGGACGATTTTCTGAAGCTTTCTTT. The rearrangement joins TRBV21-1 to TRBJ1-1. TRBV21-1 is a pseudogene segment. The CDR3 runs to 14 residues.

This clone occurred a few times. J is TRBJ2-2 and V is TRBV3-1 (or the pseudogene TRBV3-2); D is unresolved. From germline, CDR1 is LGHDT and CDR2 YNNKEL (reference sequence). V gave up 4 bases and J gave up 3 bases, with 6 bases separating them. The CDR3 has 13 amino acids. The CDR3 reads CASSPLDTGELFF. The CDR3 nucleotides read TGTGCCAGCAGCCCCCTGGACACCGGGGAGCTGTTTTTT.

The chain uses TRBV6-5 and TRBJ2-7; D call uncertain. The CDR3 length is 14 residues. CDR1 is MNHEY, CDR2 SVGAGI, per germline. The V end was cut by 0 bases, the J end by 2 bases, with 8 bases between. The CDR3 reads CASSYSSSAYEQYF. The DNA for the CDR3 is TGTGCCAGCAGTTACTCGAGTAGTGCCTACGAGCAGTACTTC.

The J gene is TRBJ1-4, the V gene TRBV10-3; D not resolved. The V gene's germline CDR1 is ENHRY and CDR2 SYGVKD. The CDR3 spans 13 residues. Trimming cost V 6 bases and J 0 bases, with 5 bases left between them. DNA for the CDR3: TGTGCCATCAGGGCTGCAACTAATGAAAAACTGTTTTTT. Translated, it gives CAIRAATNEKLFF.

V usage is TRBV6-5 and J usage is TRBJ1-4, with 7 bases identical to TRBD1. The CDR3 is 13 amino acids. From germline, CDR1 is MNHEY and CDR2 SVGAGI. With V trimmed by 0 bases and J by 11 bases, 3 bases remained unmatched. As DNA, the CDR3 is TGTGCCAGCAGTTACTCAGAGGGACAGAAACTGTTTTTT. This gives the protein CASSYSEGQKLFF.

The chain has TRBV5-4 and TRBJ1-6, with 9 bases aligning to TRBD1. CDR3 size: 14 residues. V lost 2 bases and J lost 9; bases outside the gene matches: 3. Germline CDR1 reads SGHNT; CDR2 reads YYREEE (reference sequence). The CDR3 coding sequence is TGTGCCAGCAGCTTCCTACAGGGGGCTTCACCCCTCCACTTT. The encoded protein is CASSFLQGASPLHF. The full variable domain, its missing parts supplied by reference TRBV5-4 and TRBJ1-6, is ETGVTQSPTHLIKTRGQQVTLRCSSQSGHNTVSWYQQALGQGPQFIFQYYREEENGRGNFPPRFSGLQFPNYSSELNVNALELDDSALYLCASSFLQGASPLHFGNGTRLTVT.

The chain employs TRBV18 and TRBJ1-4; D not resolved. With 2 bases removed from V and 0 bases from J, the gap between germline ends came to 4 bases. The CDR3 length is 14 residues. Germline assignment: CDR1 KGHSH and CDR2 LQKENI. CDR3: CASSPTSTNEKLFF. The CDR3 nucleotides read TGTGCCAGCTCACCAACTTCAACTAATGAAAAACTGTTTTTT.

The chain joins TRBV7-9 to TRBJ2-1; either TRBD1 or TRBD2 may supply D (5 bases each). The germline V gene encodes CDR1 SEHNR and CDR2 FQNEAQ (reference sequence). The CDR3 is 14 amino acids. The germline V and J ends were trimmed by 3 bases and 2 bases, with 8 bases remaining between them. The CDR3 loop is CASSFGGPYNEQFF. In DNA form, the CDR3 reads TGTGCCAGCAGCTTTGGGGGTCCCTACAATGAGCAGTTCTTC.

This chain uses TRBV7-9 with TRBJ2-2; unclear D gene. Trimming took 1 base from V and 3 from J, leaving 9 bases between them. Germline V lookup: CDR1 SEHNR, CDR2 FQNEAQ (reference sequence). The CDR3 contains 15 residues. CDR3 loop: CASSLGLQHTGELFF. CDR3 in DNA: TGTGCCAGCAGCTTAGGACTCCAACACACCGGGGAGCTGTTTTTT.

The chain has TRBV6-2 or TRBV6-3 and TRBJ1-2; 7 nucleotides agree with TRBD1. Germline CDR1 and CDR2: MNHEY and SVGEGT. V was clipped by 1 base and J by 5 bases; unmatched bases: 4. The CDR3 has 14 residues. This CDR3 reads CASSYLPGGYGYTF. As DNA, the CDR3 is TGTGCCAGCAGTTACTTGCCAGGGGGATATGGCTACACCTTC.

The chain combines TRBV24-1 with TRBJ1-3, with D tentatively TRBD1 (6 bases). This CDR3 comprises 15 residues. V lost 4 bases and J lost 0, with 9 bases in between. CDR1 is KGHDR, CDR2 SFDVKD, per germline. The CDR3 reads CATSDPTGSGNTIYF. For the CDR3, the DNA is TGTGCCACCAGTGACCCGACAGGCTCTGGAAACACCATATATTTT.

The chain is built from TRBV7-9 and TRBJ1-2; D is ambiguous. The germline V and J ends were trimmed by 11 bases and 4 bases, with 14 bases remaining between them. Germline CDR1 reads SEHNR; CDR2 reads FQNEAQ (reference sequence). CDR3 size: 12 residues. For the CDR3, the DNA is TGTGCCGGTTCGGACGGACTCTATGGCTACACCTTC. Protein sequence: CAGSDGLYGYTF.

The chain joins TRBV7-9 to TRBJ1-1, with TRBD1 as a possible D gene (5 bases). The V gene lost 7 bases and the J gene lost 4 bases, with 16 bases spanning the gap. The CDR3 is 14 residues long. Germline V gene lookup returns CDR1 SEHNR and CDR2 FQNEAQ (reference sequence). The CDR3: CASTRDSASTEAFF. The CDR3 DNA follows: TGTGCCAGCACCAGGGACTCCGCGTCCACTGAAGCTTTCTTT.

V usage is TRBV19 and J usage is TRBJ2-3, with TRBD2 matching 13 bases. Germline loops: CDR1 LNHDA, CDR2 SQIVND (reference sequence). After removal of 5 bases from V and 0 bases from J, the junction contained 11 bases not matched to a gene. The CDR3 extends over 19 amino acids. The CDR3 region is CASSSPGTSGIPSTDTQYF. The DNA for the CDR3 is TGTGCCAGTAGTTCCCCCGGGACTAGCGGGATCCCTAGCACAGATACGCAGTATTTT.

The CDR3 is CASSPQGTYEQYF. The CDR3 DNA sequence: TGTGCCAGCAGCCCACAGGGTACCTACGAGCAGTACTTC. The V call is TRBV7-3, the J call TRBJ2-7; D is possibly TRBD1 (6 bases). Germline V CDR1 and CDR2: SGHTA, FQGTGA. CDR3 length: 13 amino acids. Trimming removed 5 bases from V and 2 bases from J, with 10 bases in between.

The chain links TRBV6-1 to TRBJ2-2, with TRBD1 as a possible D gene (6 bases). V was shortened by 1 base and J by 4 bases, with 10 bases between the two germline ends. Germline lookup yields CDR1 MNHNS and CDR2 SASEGT. The CDR3 spans 15 residues. CDR3 nucleotides: TGTGCCAGCAGTGAAGTGGGGGCGGGCACCGGGGAGCTGTTTTTT. Translated, it gives CASSEVGAGTGELFF.

The J gene is TRBJ2-2, the V gene TRBV4-3; no reliable D call. Germline V gives CDR1 LGHNA, CDR2 YSLEER. Trimming cost V 6 bases and J 0 bases, with 5 bases left between them. This CDR3 has 13 amino acids. The CDR3 bases are TGCGCCAGCAGTACAACGAACACCGGGGAGCTGTTTTTT. It encodes CASSTTNTGELFF.